The rows below give T cell receptor beta chains drawn from one sample of a study of blood T cell repertoires in COVID-19. Here immunoSEQ multiplex PCR was the method, and the copy in TCRdb shows in-frame clones only, minus some. The table includes roughly 150,000 clones, approximately 85% detected once. The specimen sequenced was peripheral blood. Every receptor here comes from a woman of 80 years or more with COVID-19, enrolled during active disease. The CDR3 runs from the conserved cysteine through the conserved F or W. The D gene is left open where the match is weak. Clone size, where shown, is once, few, many, or a class for clones that have expanded.

clone_size,v_call,d_call,j_call,cdr3_aa,cdr3_nt
-,TRBV30,-,TRBJ2-3,CAWSRRDTQYF,TGTGCCTGGAGCCGTAGAGATACGCAGTATTTT
once,TRBV21-1,-,TRBJ1-5,CASSIQTGTGRIGHF,TGTGCCAGCAGCATCCAAACCGGGACAGGTAGAATCGGGCATTTT
once,TRBV9,TRBD2,TRBJ2-1,CASSVGAIVSERGTSEQFF,TGTGCCAGCAGCGTAGGTGCTATAGTATCCGAGCGGGGGACTTCCGAGCAGTTCTTC
-,TRBV10-1,TRBD2,TRBJ2-1,CASSESGGGPNEQFF,TGCGCCAGCAGTGAGTCGGGGGGAGGGCCCAATGAGCAGTTCTTC
-,TRBV6-5,-,TRBJ2-5,CASSQTFQETQYF,TGTGCCAGCAGTCAAACTTTCCAAGAGACCCAGTACTTC
-,TRBV9,TRBD1,TRBJ2-5,CASSVGQGRETQYF,TGTGCCAGCAGCGTAGGACAGGGACGAGAGACCCAGTACTTC
-,TRBV3-1/TRBV3-2,-,TRBJ1-5,CASTTAANQPQHF,TGTGCCAGCACCACAGCGGCCAATCAGCCCCAGCATTTT
-,TRBV10-3,TRBD2,TRBJ2-2,CAILTSGGNTGELFF,TGTGCCATCTTAACCAGCGGGGGAAACACCGGGGAGCTGTTTTTT
-,TRBV28,-,TRBJ2-1,CASTPGQPYNEQFF,TGTGCCAGCACCCCCGGACAACCCTACAATGAGCAGTTCTTC
-,TRBV19,TRBD2,TRBJ2-2,CASTILAVGELFF,TGTGCCAGTACCATACTAGCGGTCGGGGAGCTGTTTTTT
-,TRBV7-8,TRBD2,TRBJ2-7,CASSPTSGIPLEQYF,TGTGCCAGCAGCCCCACTAGCGGGATCCCCCTCGAGCAGTACTTC
-,TRBV24-1,-,TRBJ1-4,CATSDLGAGPNEKLFF,TGTGCCACCAGTGATTTGGGGGCAGGGCCTAATGAAAAACTGTTTTTT
-,TRBV6-2/TRBV6-3,TRBD1,TRBJ1-5,CASSFSPGGGQPQHF,TGTGCCAGCAGTTTTTCGCCAGGGGGTGGTCAGCCCCAGCATTTT
-,TRBV9,TRBD1,TRBJ1-3,CASSPGRRDSSGNTIYF,TGTGCCAGCAGCCCAGGAAGAAGGGACAGCTCTGGAAACACCATATATTTT
-,TRBV13,TRBD2,TRBJ2-3,CASSLRAGGYTDTQYF,TGTGCCAGCAGCTTACGTGCGGGGGGTTATACAGATACGCAGTATTTT
-,TRBV2,TRBD1,TRBJ2-1,CASSLGTGGSYNEQFF,TGTGCCAGCAGTTTAGGGACAGGGGGCTCCTACAATGAGCAGTTCTTC
-,TRBV11-1,-,TRBJ1-1,CASSLRWGDTEAFF,TGTGCCAGCAGCTTAAGGTGGGGCGACACTGAAGCTTTCTTT
-,TRBV7-2,-,TRBJ1-2,CASSLRQNYGYTF,TGTGCCAGCAGCTTGAGGCAGAACTATGGCTACACCTTC
-,TRBV6-4,TRBD1,TRBJ2-7,CASSVRRQGSSSYEQYF,TGTGCCAGCAGTGTCCGGCGACAGGGTTCTTCGTCCTACGAGCAGTACTTC
-,TRBV19,TRBD1,TRBJ1-5,CATTGMRNQPQHF,TGTGCTACGACAGGGATGCGAAATCAGCCCCAGCATTTT
-,TRBV5-1,TRBD1,TRBJ1-2,CASSPRTGDGYTF,TGCGCCAGCAGCCCTAGGACAGGGGACGGCTACACCTTC
-,TRBV7-2,-,TRBJ2-5,CASSAIRTLETQYF,TGTGCCAGCAGCGCCATCCGGACTTTAGAGACCCAGTACTTC
-,TRBV25-1,-,TRBJ1-5,CASSEPPQGSNQPQHF,TGTGCCAGCAGTGAGCCCCCCCAGGGTAGCAATCAGCCCCAGCATTTT
few,TRBV5-1,TRBD1,TRBJ1-2,CASSSDRGSGYTF,TGCGCCAGCAGCTCGGACAGGGGATCCGGCTACACCTTC
-,TRBV7-9,-,TRBJ1-2,CASSLRQNYGYTF,TGTGCCAGCAGCTTGAGACAGAACTATGGCTACACCTTC